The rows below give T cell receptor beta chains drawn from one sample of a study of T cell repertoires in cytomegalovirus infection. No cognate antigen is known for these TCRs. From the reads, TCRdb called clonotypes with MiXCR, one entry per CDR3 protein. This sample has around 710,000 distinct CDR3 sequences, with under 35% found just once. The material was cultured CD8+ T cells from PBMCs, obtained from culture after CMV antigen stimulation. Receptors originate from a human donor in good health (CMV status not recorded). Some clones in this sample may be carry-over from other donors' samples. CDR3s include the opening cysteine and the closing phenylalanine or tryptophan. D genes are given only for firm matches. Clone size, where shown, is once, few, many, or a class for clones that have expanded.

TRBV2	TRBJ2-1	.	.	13	CASSEAGVNEQFF	TGTGCCAGCAGTGAAGCGGGGGTAAATGAGCAGTTCTTC
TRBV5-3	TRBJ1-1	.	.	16	CASSKKQGGPNTEAFF	TGTGCCAGCAGTAAGAAGCAGGGTGGGCCGAACACTGAAGCTTTCTTT
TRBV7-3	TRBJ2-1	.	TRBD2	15	CASIITNARGGSEFF	TGTGCCAGCATCATTACAAACGCCCGCGGGGGGTCGGAGTTCTTC
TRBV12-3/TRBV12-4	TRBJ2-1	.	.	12	CASSLIKSEQFF	TGTGCCAGCAGTTTGATTAAATCGGAGCAGTTCTTC
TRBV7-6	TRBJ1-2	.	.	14	CASGPRGGDYGYTF	TGTGCCAGCGGCCCTCGGGGAGGGGATTATGGCTACACCTTC
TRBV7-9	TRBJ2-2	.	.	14	CASSTGLNTGELFF	TGTGCCAGCAGCACCGGACTCAACACCGGGGAGCTGTTTTTT
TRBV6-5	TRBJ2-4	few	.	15	CASSPWTSEGDIQYF	TGTGCCAGCAGCCCCTGGACTAGTGAGGGGGACATTCAGTACTTC
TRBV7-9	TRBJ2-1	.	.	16	CASSLAVVFNNNEQFF	TGTGCCAGCAGCTTAGCGGTCGTTTTCAATAACAATGAGCAGTTCTTC
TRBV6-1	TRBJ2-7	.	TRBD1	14	CASSSGQSFYEQYF	TGTGCCAGCAGTTCGGGACAGTCCTTCTACGAGCAGTACTTC
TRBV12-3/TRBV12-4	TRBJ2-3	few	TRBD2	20	CASSFALGTSGAPSTDTQYF	TGTGCCAGCAGTTTCGCACTGGGGACTAGCGGGGCCCCTAGCACAGATACGCAGTATTTT
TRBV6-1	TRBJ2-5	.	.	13	CASSETPQETQYF	TGTGCCAGCAGTGAGACCCCCCAAGAGACCCAGTACTTC
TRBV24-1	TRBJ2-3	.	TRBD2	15	CATTGRGGGSDTQYF	TGTGCCACCACTGGACGCGGGGGGGGATCAGATACGCAGTATTTT
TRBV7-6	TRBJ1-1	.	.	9	CASSTDNGF	TGTGCCAGCAGTACAGACAATGGCTTT
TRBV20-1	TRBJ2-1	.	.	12	CSAPLTLGREFF	TGCAGTGCCCCCCTTACCTTGGGACGGGAGTTCTTC
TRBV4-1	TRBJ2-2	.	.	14	CASSLVSRTGELFF	TGCGCCAGCAGCCTTGTCTCCCGGACCGGGGAGCTGTTTTTT
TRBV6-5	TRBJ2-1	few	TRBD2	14	CASTLDGGDNEQFF	TGTGCCAGCACCCTAGACGGGGGGGACAATGAGCAGTTCTTC
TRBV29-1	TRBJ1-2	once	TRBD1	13	CSVQTGENYGYTF	TGCAGCGTACAGACAGGGGAGAACTATGGCTACACCTTC
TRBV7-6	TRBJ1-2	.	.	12	CASSTPGAGYTF	TGTGCCAGCAGCACCCCCGGGGCCGGCTACACCTTC
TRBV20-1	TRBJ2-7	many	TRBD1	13	CSADRDSSYEQYF	TGCAGTGCTGACCGGGACAGCAGCTACGAGCAGTACTTC
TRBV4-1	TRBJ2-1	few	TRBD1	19	CASSQQPGPGQGIDNEQFF	TGCGCCAGCAGCCAGCAACCTGGACCGGGACAGGGGATCGACAATGAGCAGTTCTTC
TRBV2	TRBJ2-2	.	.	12	CASRLYTGELFF	TGTGCCAGCAGGTTGTACACCGGGGAGCTGTTTTTT
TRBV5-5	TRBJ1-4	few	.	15	CASSLYSDSNEKLFF	TGTGCCAGCAGCTTGTACTCAGATTCTAATGAAAAACTGTTTTTT
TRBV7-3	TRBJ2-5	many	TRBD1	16	CASSFPGQWYQETQYF	TGTGCCAGCAGCTTCCCGGGACAGTGGTACCAAGAGACCCAGTACTTC
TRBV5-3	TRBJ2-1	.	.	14	CASSTRTFYNEQFF	TGTGCCAGCAGCACGCGGACCTTTTACAATGAGCAGTTCTTC
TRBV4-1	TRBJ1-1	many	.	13	CASSQELNTEAFF	TGCGCCAGCAGCCAAGAATTAAACACTGAAGCTTTCTTT
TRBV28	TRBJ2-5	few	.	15	CASSFAGTAQETQYF	TGTGCCAGCAGTTTTGCGGGGACAGCTCAAGAGACCCAGTACTTC
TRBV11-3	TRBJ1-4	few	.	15	CASSLQDTMEEKLFF	TGTGCCAGCAGCTTACAGGACACGATGGAGGAAAAACTGTTTTTT
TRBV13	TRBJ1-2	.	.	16	CASSSPGRLPNYGYTF	TGTGCCAGCAGCTCCCCTGGACGCCTTCCCAACTATGGCTACACCTTC
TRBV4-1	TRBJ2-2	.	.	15	CASSQDRGESGELFF	TGCGCCAGCAGCCAAGATAGGGGGGAATCCGGGGAGCTGTTTTTT
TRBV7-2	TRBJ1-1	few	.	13	CASSLAVTLEAFF	TGTGCCAGCAGCTTAGCGGTGACATTGGAAGCTTTCTTT
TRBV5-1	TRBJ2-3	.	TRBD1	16	CASSAYRGLTGDTQYF	TGCGCCAGCAGCGCATACAGGGGGTTAACGGGGGATACGCAGTATTTT
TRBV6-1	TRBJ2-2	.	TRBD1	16	CASSDRDRGTTGELFF	TGTGCCAGCAGTGACCGGGACAGGGGTACCACCGGGGAGCTGTTTTTT
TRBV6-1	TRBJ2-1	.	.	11	CASSISGEQFF	TGTGCCAGCAGTATAAGCGGTGAGCAGTTCTTC
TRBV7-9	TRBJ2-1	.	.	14	CASSPDRQYNEQFF	TGTGCCAGCAGCCCAGACCGGCAATACAATGAGCAGTTCTTC
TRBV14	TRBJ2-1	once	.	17	CASSQGPMMWGDNEQFF	TGTGCCAGCAGCCAAGGCCCCATGATGTGGGGAGATAATGAGCAGTTCTTC
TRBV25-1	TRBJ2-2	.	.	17	CASSGEEIRGPYGELFF	TGTGCCAGCAGTGGGGAGGAGATTAGGGGCCCTTACGGGGAGCTGTTTTTT
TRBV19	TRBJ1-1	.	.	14	CASSIGLPNTEAFF	TGTGCCAGTAGTATAGGACTTCCGAACACTGAAGCTTTCTTT
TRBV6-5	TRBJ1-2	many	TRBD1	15	CASSYATGVGYGYTF	TGTGCCAGCAGTTACGCGACAGGGGTGGGTTATGGCTACACCTTC
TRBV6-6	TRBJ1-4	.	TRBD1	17	CASSPRDRGMSNEKLFF	TGTGCCAGCAGTCCCCGGGACAGGGGCATGTCCAATGAAAAACTGTTTTTT
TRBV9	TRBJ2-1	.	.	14	CASSASGAYNEQFF	TGTGCCAGCAGCGCCTCGGGGGCCTACAATGAGCAGTTCTTC
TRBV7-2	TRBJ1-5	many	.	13	CASSFLGNQPQHF	TGTGCCAGCAGCTTTTTGGGCAATCAGCCCCAGCATTTT